This record concerns one T cell receptor beta chain sequence. Its antigen is not known. The data originate from a study of early stage breast cancer tumors. Deletions cut 8 bases from V and 0 bases from J, with 16 bases between. Germline CDR1 LNHDA, CDR2 SQIVND (reference sequence). This CDR3 has 15 residues. Each sample had two DNA replicates, around 0.45 ug blood or about 1.5 ug tissue. Assay used: immunoSEQ multiplex PCR; TCRdb lists only in-frame clones, some missing. The sample consists of about 9,900 clones, around 60% of them appearing once. Study results and caveats: Compared with adjacent normal breast tissue, tumors showed roughly 2.4-fold greater T cell density and higher clonality. Chain pairing and CD4, CD8 or FOXP3 expression were not captured.

The sequence derives from a person aged 60 to 70 with breast cancer. The chain joins TRBV19 to TRBJ2-5; D tentatively fits TRBD1 or TRBD2 (5 bases each). The sequenced material came from breast tumor tissue. In DNA form, the CDR3 reads TGTGCCAGTTCGACCGGGACGAAGTACCAAGAGACCCAGTACTTC. This sequence encodes CASSTGTKYQETQYF.